This TCR beta chain was captured by sequencing in a study of T cell changes during pregnancy in multiple sclerosis. Assay used: immunoSEQ multiplex PCR; TCRdb lists only in-frame clones, some missing. The table lists roughly 97,000 clones, over 75% of them singletons. In germline, CDR1 is DFQATT, CDR2 SNEGSKA (reference sequence). The CDR3 spans 11 residues. V lost 8 bases, J lost 10 bases, and 10 bases stayed unmatched. The V call is TRBV20-1, the J call TRBJ1-1; TRBD1 matches at 7 bases. The sample consisted of peripheral blood, taken in the second trimester of pregnancy. This clonotype was sampled from a female donor in good health, enrolled as a control in a pregnancy study. CDR3: CSTRTGNAAFF. The DNA for the CDR3 is TGCAGTACGAGGACAGGTAATGCAGCTTTCTTT.